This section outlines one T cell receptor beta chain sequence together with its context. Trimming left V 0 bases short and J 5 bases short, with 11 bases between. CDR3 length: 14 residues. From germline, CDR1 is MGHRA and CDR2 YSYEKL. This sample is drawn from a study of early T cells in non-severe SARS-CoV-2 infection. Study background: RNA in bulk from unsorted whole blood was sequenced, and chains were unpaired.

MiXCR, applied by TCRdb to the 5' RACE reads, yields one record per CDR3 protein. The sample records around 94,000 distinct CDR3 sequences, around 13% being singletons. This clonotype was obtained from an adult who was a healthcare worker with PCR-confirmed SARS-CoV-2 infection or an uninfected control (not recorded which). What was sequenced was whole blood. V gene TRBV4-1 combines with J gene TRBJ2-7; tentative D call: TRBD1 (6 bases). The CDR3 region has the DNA TGCGCCAGCAGCCAAGATAGGGGGTTTAACGAGCAGTACTTC. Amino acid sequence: CASSQDRGFNEQYF.